These T cell receptor beta chains were read from a single sample in a study of blood T cell repertoires in COVID-19. This table comes from immunoSEQ multiplex PCR, and its TCRdb copy is limited to in-frame clones, with some not included. In the table there are more than 130,000 clones, about 83% of which are singletons. The source material was peripheral blood. Receptors were obtained from a woman between 40 and 50 years old with acute or convalescent COVID-19. CDR3s include the opening cysteine and the closing phenylalanine or tryptophan. A D gene is named only where the DNA matches it firmly. A row's size may be missing; if present it is once, few, many or a size class.

size: NA
J: TRBJ2-5
D: TRBD2
V: TRBV11-1
CDR3: CASTTGTSGRWETQYF
DNA: TGTGCCAGCACCACCGGGACTAGCGGGAGATGGGAGACCCAGTACTTC

size: NA
J: TRBJ1-1
D: TRBD1
V: TRBV5-6
CDR3: CASRITGGGTEAFF
DNA: TGTGCCAGCAGGATCACAGGGGGTGGCACTGAAGCTTTCTTT

size: NA
J: TRBJ2-7
D: TRBD1
V: TRBV6-5
CDR3: CASSPPTGSSYEQYF
DNA: TGTGCCAGCAGTCCTCCGACAGGGAGCTCCTACGAGCAGTACTTC

size: NA
J: TRBJ2-2
D: TRBD1
V: TRBV27
CDR3: CASSSPGQGTLTGELFF
DNA: TGTGCCAGCAGTTCCCCGGGACAGGGCACGCTCACCGGGGAGCTGTTTTTT

size: NA
J: TRBJ2-1
D: TRBD1
V: TRBV7-2
CDR3: CASSSLQGRRYNEQFF
DNA: TGTGCCAGCAGCTCCTTACAGGGGCGCAGGTACAATGAGCAGTTCTTC

size: NA
J: TRBJ2-7
D: TRBD1
V: TRBV6-5
CDR3: CASSYNRGTEQYF
DNA: TGTGCCAGCAGTTACAACAGGGGTACCGAGCAGTACTTC

size: NA
J: TRBJ1-2
D: TRBD1
V: TRBV10-3
CDR3: CAISGQGVTYGYTF
DNA: TGTGCCATCAGTGGCCAGGGGGTAACCTATGGCTACACCTTC

size: NA
J: TRBJ1-1
D: TRBD1
V: TRBV9
CDR3: CASSVGGQNFEAFF
DNA: TGTGCCAGCAGCGTTGGGGGACAGAACTTTGAAGCTTTCTTT

size: NA
J: TRBJ1-1
D: NA
V: TRBV10-3
CDR3: CAISERGDTEAFF
DNA: TGTGCCATCAGTGAACGGGGGGACACTGAAGCTTTCTTT

size: NA
J: TRBJ2-2
D: NA
V: TRBV3-1/TRBV3-2
CDR3: CASRKAQANTGELFF
DNA: TGTGCCAGCAGGAAGGCCCAGGCGAACACCGGGGAGCTGTTTTTT

size: NA
J: TRBJ2-2
D: NA
V: TRBV4-1
CDR3: CASSQGRDYTGELFF
DNA: TGCGCCAGCAGCCAAGGCCGGGACTACACCGGGGAGCTGTTTTTT

size: NA
J: TRBJ1-4
D: NA
V: TRBV7-8
CDR3: CAAGGEGNEKLFF
DNA: TGTGCCGCTGGAGGGGAGGGGAATGAAAAACTGTTTTTT

size: NA
J: TRBJ2-5
D: NA
V: TRBV7-8
CDR3: CASSGEFQETQYF
DNA: TGTGCCAGCAGCGGAGAGTTTCAGGAGACCCAGTACTTC

size: NA
J: TRBJ2-3
D: TRBD1
V: TRBV11-1
CDR3: CASSRMDRGLADTQYF
DNA: TGTGCCAGCAGCCGCATGGACAGGGGGCTTGCAGATACGCAGTATTTT

size: NA
J: TRBJ1-5
D: TRBD1
V: TRBV27
CDR3: CASSDRDGQPQHF
DNA: TGTGCCAGCTCAGACAGGGATGGTCAGCCCCAGCATTTT

size: few
J: TRBJ1-6
D: NA
V: TRBV19
CDR3: CASLRSYWDNSPLHF
DNA: TGTGCCAGTCTTAGGAGTTACTGGGATAATTCACCCCTCCACTTT

size: NA
J: TRBJ2-3
D: TRBD2
V: TRBV7-3
CDR3: CASSFSGALTDTQYF
DNA: TGTGCCAGCAGCTTTAGCGGGGCCCTGACAGATACGCAGTATTTT

size: NA
J: TRBJ1-1
D: NA
V: TRBV6-1
CDR3: CASSEVQRGTEAFF
DNA: TGTGCCAGCAGTGAAGTACAACGAGGGACTGAAGCTTTCTTT

size: NA
J: TRBJ1-4
D: TRBD1
V: TRBV28
CDR3: CASRDRGFGEKLFF
DNA: TGTGCCAGCAGAGACAGGGGGTTTGGGGAAAAACTGTTTTTT

size: NA
J: TRBJ2-2
D: NA
V: TRBV7-6
CDR3: CASSLALREGADTGELFF
DNA: TGTGCCAGCAGCTTAGCCCTACGGGAGGGGGCGGACACCGGGGAGCTGTTTTTT

size: NA
J: TRBJ2-3
D: NA
V: TRBV9
CDR3: CASSVWAGSGTDTQYF
DNA: TGTGCCAGCAGCGTTTGGGCCGGGAGTGGCACAGATACGCAGTATTTT

size: NA
J: TRBJ1-2
D: NA
V: TRBV5-6
CDR3: CASSPQGGGYTF
DNA: TGTGCCAGCAGCCCACAGGGTGGTGGCTACACCTTC

size: NA
J: TRBJ2-1
D: TRBD2
V: TRBV11-3
CDR3: CASSLTSGGNEQFF
DNA: TGTGCCAGCAGCTTGACTAGCGGAGGCAATGAGCAGTTCTTC

size: NA
J: TRBJ2-7
D: TRBD1
V: TRBV11-2
CDR3: CASSRDRDEQYF
DNA: TGTGCCAGCAGCCGGGACAGGGACGAGCAGTACTTC

size: NA
J: TRBJ2-3
D: TRBD1
V: TRBV7-3
CDR3: CASSPGQGAIADTQYF
DNA: TGTGCCAGCAGCCCTGGACAGGGGGCTATTGCAGATACGCAGTATTTT

size: NA
J: TRBJ2-1
D: TRBD2
V: TRBV7-2
CDR3: CASSSSTTTSAFEQFF
DNA: TGTGCCAGCAGCTCCTCGACAACAACTAGCGCTTTTGAGCAGTTCTTC

size: once
J: TRBJ1-4
D: NA
V: TRBV9
CDR3: CASSRGSNEKLFF
DNA: TGTGCCAGCAGCCGCGGTTCTAATGAAAAACTGTTTTTT

size: NA
J: TRBJ2-2
D: NA
V: TRBV19
CDR3: CASSIGLGAANTGELFF
DNA: TGTGCCAGTAGTATAGGGCTGGGAGCGGCGAACACCGGGGAGCTGTTTTTT